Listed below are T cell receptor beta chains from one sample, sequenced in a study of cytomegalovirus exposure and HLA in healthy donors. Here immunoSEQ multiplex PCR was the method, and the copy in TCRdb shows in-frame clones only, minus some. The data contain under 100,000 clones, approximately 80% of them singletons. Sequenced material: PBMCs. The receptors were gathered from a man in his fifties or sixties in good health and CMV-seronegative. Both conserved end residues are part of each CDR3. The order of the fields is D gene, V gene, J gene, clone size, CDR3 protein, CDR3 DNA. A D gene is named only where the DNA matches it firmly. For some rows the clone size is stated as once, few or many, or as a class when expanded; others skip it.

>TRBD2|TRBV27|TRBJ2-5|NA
CASSRGGHAETQYF
TGTGCCAGCAGTCGGGGGGGGCATGCGGAGACCCAGTACTTC
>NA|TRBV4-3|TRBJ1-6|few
CASSREGGRYSPLHF
TGCGCCAGCAGCCGCGAGGGGGGGAGGTATTCACCCCTCCACTTT
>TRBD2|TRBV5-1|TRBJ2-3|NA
CASSSSSRGGSDTQYF
TGCGCCAGCAGCTCATCCTCGCGGGGGGGCTCAGATACGCAGTATTTT
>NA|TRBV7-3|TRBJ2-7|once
CASSSWEGGEQYF
TGTGCCAGCAGCTCCTGGGAAGGAGGCGAGCAGTACTTC
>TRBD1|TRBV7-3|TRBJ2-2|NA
CASSNTGGSTGELFF
TGTGCCAGCAGTAATACAGGGGGCAGCACCGGGGAGCTGTTTTTT
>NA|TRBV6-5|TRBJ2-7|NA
CASSYSGRSEQYF
TGTGCCAGCAGTTACTCAGGGAGAAGCGAGCAGTACTTC
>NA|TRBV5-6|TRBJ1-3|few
CASALGVIENTIYF
TGTGCCAGCGCCCTAGGGGTTATCGAAAACACCATATATTTT
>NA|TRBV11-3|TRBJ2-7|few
CASSFGQGYEQYF
TGTGCCAGCAGCTTCGGGCAGGGCTACGAGCAGTACTTC
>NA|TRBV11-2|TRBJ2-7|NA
CASSLDSLAEQYF
TGTGCCAGCAGCTTAGATAGCCTAGCCGAGCAGTACTTC
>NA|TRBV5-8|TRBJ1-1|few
CASSFESGHTEAFF
TGTGCCAGCAGCTTTGAGTCAGGGCACACTGAAGCTTTCTTT
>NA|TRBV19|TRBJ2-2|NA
CASSILLAAGELFF
TGTGCCAGTAGTATACTCCTGGCGGCCGGGGAGCTGTTTTTT
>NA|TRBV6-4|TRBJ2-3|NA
CASSDGGGMDTQYF
TGTGCCAGCAGTGATGGGGGGGGCATGGATACGCAGTATTTT
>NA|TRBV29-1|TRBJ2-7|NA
CSVEGDRTYEQYF
TGCAGCGTTGAAGGCGACAGGACCTACGAGCAGTACTTC
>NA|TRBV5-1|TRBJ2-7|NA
CASSFEGPAREQYF
TGCGCCAGCAGTTTCGAGGGTCCCGCTCGCGAGCAGTACTTC
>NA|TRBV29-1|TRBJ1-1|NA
CSVVQGRWTEAFF
TGCAGCGTTGTTCAGGGTAGGTGGACTGAAGCTTTCTTT
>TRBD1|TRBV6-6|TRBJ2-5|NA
CASSSGDRGAETQYF
TGTGCCAGCAGTTCGGGGGACAGGGGGGCTGAGACCCAGTACTTC
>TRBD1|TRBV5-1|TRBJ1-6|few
CASGVAGTDSPLHF
TGCGCCAGCGGAGTAGCGGGGACAGATTCACCCCTCCACTTT
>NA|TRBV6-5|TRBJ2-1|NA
CASSSPTSSYNEQFF
TGTGCCAGCAGTTCGCCAACCAGCTCCTACAATGAGCAGTTCTTC
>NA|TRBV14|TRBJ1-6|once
CASSQDHGSSYNSPLHF
TGTGCCAGCAGCCAAGATCATGGGAGCTCCTATAATTCACCCCTCCACTTT
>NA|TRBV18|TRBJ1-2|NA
CASSPRGDHGYTF
TGTGCCAGCTCCCCGCGCGGGGACCATGGCTACACCTTC
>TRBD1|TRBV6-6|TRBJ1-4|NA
CASTGQGGPSNEKLFF
TGTGCCAGCACTGGACAGGGGGGGCCCAGTAATGAAAAACTGTTTTTT
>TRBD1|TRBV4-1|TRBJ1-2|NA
CASSQATGQGNTF
TGCGCCAGCAGCCAAGCCACAGGACAGGGGAACACCTTC
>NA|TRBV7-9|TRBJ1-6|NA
CASSRGDSPLHF
TGTGCCAGCAGCCGGGGGGATTCACCCCTCCACTTT
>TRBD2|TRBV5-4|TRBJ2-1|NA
CASSLVGGAVIYNEQFF
TGTGCCAGCAGCTTGGTCGGGGGGGCCGTCATCTACAATGAGCAGTTCTTC
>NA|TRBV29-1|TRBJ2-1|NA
CSVRDLYNEQFF
TGCAGCGTCCGGGACTTATACAATGAGCAGTTCTTC
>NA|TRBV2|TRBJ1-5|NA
CASRGARGSNQPQHF
TGTGCCAGCAGGGGGGCCCGAGGAAGCAATCAGCCCCAGCATTTT
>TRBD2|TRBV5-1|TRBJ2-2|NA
CASSLAGGAWTGELFF
TGCGCCAGCAGCTTGGCCGGGGGGGCCTGGACCGGGGAGCTGTTTTTT
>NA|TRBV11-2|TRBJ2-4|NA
CASSRLVAKNIQYF
TGTGCCAGCAGCCGACTCGTAGCCAAAAACATTCAGTACTTC
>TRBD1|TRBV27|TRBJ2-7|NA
CASRHPGTGSSEQYF
TGTGCCAGCAGACACCCCGGGACAGGGAGTTCCGAGCAGTACTTC
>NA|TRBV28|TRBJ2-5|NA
CASSFSLVGQYF
TGTGCCAGCAGTTTCTCGTTGGTCGGGCAGTACTTC
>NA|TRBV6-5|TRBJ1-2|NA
CASSYSGLGGYGYTF
TGTGCCAGCAGTTACTCTGGGCTGGGGGGTTATGGCTACACCTTC
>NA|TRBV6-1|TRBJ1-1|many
CASSERAPDTEAFF
TGTGCCAGCAGTGAGCGGGCCCCAGACACTGAAGCTTTCTTT
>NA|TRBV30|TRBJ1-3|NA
CAWSGGGASGNTIYF
TGTGCCTGGAGTGGAGGTGGGGCGTCTGGAAACACCATATATTTT
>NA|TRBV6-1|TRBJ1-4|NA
CASSGTVGVNEKLFF
TGTGCCAGCAGTGGAACAGTCGGGGTTAATGAAAAACTGTTTTTT
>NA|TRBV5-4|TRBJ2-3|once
CASSLDRANGGTQYF
TGTGCCAGCAGCTTAGACAGGGCTAACGGGGGTACGCAGTATTTT
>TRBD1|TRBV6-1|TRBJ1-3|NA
CASSEGQARNTIYF
TGTGCCAGCAGTGAGGGACAGGCGAGAAACACCATATATTTT
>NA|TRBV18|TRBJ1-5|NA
CASSPEPGSNQPQHF
TGTGCCAGCTCACCAGAACCGGGGAGCAATCAGCCCCAGCATTTT
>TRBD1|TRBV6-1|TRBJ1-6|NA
CAISDRAIESPLHF
TGTGCCATTTCGGACAGGGCGATTGAATCACCCCTCCACTTT
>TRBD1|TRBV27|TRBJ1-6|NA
CASRPTGARNSPLHF
TGTGCCAGCAGACCTACAGGGGCGAGAAATTCACCCCTCCACTTT
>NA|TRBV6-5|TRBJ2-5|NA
CASSSGPRETQYF
TGTGCCAGCAGCTCAGGGCCCCGGGAGACCCAGTACTTC
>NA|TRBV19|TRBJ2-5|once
CASSILGETQYF
TGTGCCAGTAGTATTCTCGGGGAGACCCAGTACTTC
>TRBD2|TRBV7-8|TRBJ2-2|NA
CASSFRGGAGINTGELFF
TGTGCCAGCAGCTTTAGGGGAGGGGCGGGGATCAACACCGGGGAGCTGTTTTTT
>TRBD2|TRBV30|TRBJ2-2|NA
CAWSSLRTSGGPGGGELFF
TGTGCCTGGAGTTCGCTTCGGACTAGCGGGGGGCCGGGTGGCGGGGAGCTGTTTTTT
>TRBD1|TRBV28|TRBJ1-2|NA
CASSLEGAQGRTF
TGTGCCAGCAGTTTAGAGGGGGCCCAAGGTCGCACCTTC
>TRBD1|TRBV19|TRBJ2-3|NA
CASSIGPRTGEGGDTQYF
TGTGCCAGTAGTATAGGCCCTAGGACAGGGGAGGGTGGGGATACGCAGTATTTT
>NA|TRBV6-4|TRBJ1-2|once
CASSDPGVPGYTF
TGTGCCAGCAGTGACCCAGGGGTGCCGGGCTACACCTTC
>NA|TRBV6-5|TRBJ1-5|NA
CASSFRDRNQPQHF
TGTGCCAGCAGTTTCAGGGATCGCAATCAGCCCCAGCATTTT
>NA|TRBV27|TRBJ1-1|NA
CASRTGPNTEAFF
TGTGCCAGCAGGACAGGTCCGAACACTGAAGCTTTCTTT
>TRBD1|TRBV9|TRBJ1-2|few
CASSVGAGGLNYGYTF
TGTGCCAGCAGCGTAGGGGCAGGGGGCTTGAACTATGGCTACACCTTC
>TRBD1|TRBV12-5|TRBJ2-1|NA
CASAKAGTANEQFF
TGTGCTAGTGCTAAAGCCGGGACAGCTAATGAGCAGTTCTTC
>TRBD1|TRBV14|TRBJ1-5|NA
CASSRDSNQPQHF
TGTGCCAGCAGCCGGGACAGTAATCAGCCCCAGCATTTT
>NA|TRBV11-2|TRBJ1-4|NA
CASSPGANEKLFF
TGTGCCAGCAGCCCAGGGGCTAATGAAAAACTGTTTTTT
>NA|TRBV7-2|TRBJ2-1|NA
CASSFSGGRFFSSYNEQFF
TGTGCCAGCAGCTTCTCGGGGGGCCGATTCTTCAGCTCCTACAATGAGCAGTTCTTC
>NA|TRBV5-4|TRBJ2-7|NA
CASSLSGSSYEQYF
TGTGCCAGCAGCTTGTCGGGGAGCTCCTACGAGCAGTACTTC
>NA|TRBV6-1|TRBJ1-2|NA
CASSELVTAPTADGYTF
TGTGCCAGCAGTGAGCTTGTGACAGCCCCGACTGCTGATGGCTACACCTTC